This T cell receptor beta chain was captured by sequencing in a study of cytomegalovirus exposure and HLA in healthy donors. Whole-study results and caveats: The study designated 150 or so TCR beta chains cytomegalovirus-associated. Reports credit the classifier with highly specific, highly sensitive diagnosis of cytomegalovirus status.

The donors were in the roughly 130-subject validation cohort, distinct from the roughly 700-subject first cohort. Sequenced by immunoSEQ multiplex PCR; TCRdb stores in-frame clones only, minus some. Here the sample spans approximately 270,000 clones, just over 85% being singletons. Germline assignment: CDR1 SGHRS and CDR2 YFSETQ. This CDR3 contains 15 residues. V lost 1 base to trimming and J lost 2 bases, with 12 bases between them. Notes on this clone: The antigen is undetermined.

This chain connects TRBV5-1 to TRBJ2-5; a weak D match, TRBD1 (5 bases). The source is a woman younger than 30 in good health and CMV-seronegative. Material: PBMCs. CDR3 bases: TGCGCCAGCAGCTTGAGGGGCCCAAGTCAAGAGACCCAGTACTTC. Its translation is CASSLRGPSQETQYF.